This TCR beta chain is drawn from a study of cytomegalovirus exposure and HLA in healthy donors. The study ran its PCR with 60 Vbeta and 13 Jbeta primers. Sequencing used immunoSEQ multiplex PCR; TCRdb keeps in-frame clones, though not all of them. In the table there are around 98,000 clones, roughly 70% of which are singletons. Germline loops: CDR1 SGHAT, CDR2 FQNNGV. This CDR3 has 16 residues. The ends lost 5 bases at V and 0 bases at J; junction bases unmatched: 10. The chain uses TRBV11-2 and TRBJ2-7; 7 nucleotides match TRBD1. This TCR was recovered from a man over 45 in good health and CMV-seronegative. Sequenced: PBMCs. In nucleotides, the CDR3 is TGTGCCAGCAGCACCCCTCGGACAGGTGGCTCCTACGAGCAGTACTTC. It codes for CASSTPRTGGSYEQYF.